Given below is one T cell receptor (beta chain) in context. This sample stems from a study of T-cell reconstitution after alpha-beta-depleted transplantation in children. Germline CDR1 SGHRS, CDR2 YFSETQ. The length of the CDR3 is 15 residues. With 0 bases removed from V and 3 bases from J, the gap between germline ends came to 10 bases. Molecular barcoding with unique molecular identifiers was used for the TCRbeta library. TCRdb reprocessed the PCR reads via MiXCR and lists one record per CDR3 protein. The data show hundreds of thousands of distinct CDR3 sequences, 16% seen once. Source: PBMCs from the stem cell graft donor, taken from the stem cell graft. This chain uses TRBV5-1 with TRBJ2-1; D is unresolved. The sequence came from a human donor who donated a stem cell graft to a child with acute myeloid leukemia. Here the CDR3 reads CASSLGLVNYNEQFF. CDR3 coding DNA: TGCGCCAGCAGCTTGGGACTGGTAAACTACAATGAGCAGTTCTTC.